Following are 19 T cell receptor beta chains from one sample sequenced in a study of naive and memory T cell subsets. Antigens for these TCRs are unknown. The study, taken as a whole, reports: Naive repertoires, especially CD8, held a few larger clonotypes, possibly memory cells re-expressing CD45RA.

An equimolar mix of two oligonucleotides served as the beta constant-region primer for TRBC1 and TRBC2. Nested alpha and beta constant-region primers with the SP2 primer drove four PCR rounds on ligated cDNA. TCRdb redid the calling of the UMI-ligation and nested PCR reads with MiXCR, one entry per CDR3 protein. Seen here are 150,000 or so distinct CDR3 sequences, roughly 22% observed once, and the top ten hold 0.11%. Sequencing was performed on naive CD4+ T cells from blood. These TCRs come from a human donor in good health.

This clonotype has more than one count but fewer than ten. The chain employs TRBV7-9 and TRBJ2-7; D not resolved. This CDR3 has 15 residues. Germline V lookup: CDR1 SEHNR, CDR2 FQNEAQ (reference sequence). V lost 1 base and J lost 3, with 13 bases in between. The CDR3 DNA is TGTGCCAGCAGCTTAGGCGGTAGAAGACGCTACGAGCAGTACTTC. Encoded protein: CASSLGGRRRYEQYF.

This clonotype has a count of ten or more. The J gene is TRBJ2-3, the V gene TRBV7-2; D remains unclear. Germline V gene sequence: CDR1 SGHTA, CDR2 FQGNSA. The CDR3 spans 14 residues. V was clipped by 5 bases and J by 4 bases, with 13 bases between them. In DNA, the CDR3 is TGTGCCAGCAGCCCGGGCTTTTCGTCAGATACGCAGTATTTT. Residues: CASSPGFSSDTQYF.

The J gene is TRBJ2-6, the V gene TRBV7-9, with TRBD1 matching 9 bases. CDR3 length: 18 residues. V lost 7 bases to trimming and J lost 0 bases; unmatched junction nucleotides: 10. In germline, CDR1 is SEHNR, CDR2 FQNEAQ (reference sequence). The chain's CDR3 is CASTNNRGLASGANVLTF. CDR3 nucleotides: TGTGCCAGCACCAACAACAGGGGGCTGGCCTCTGGGGCCAACGTCCTGACTTTC.

This chain joins TRBV5-1 and TRBJ2-7, with D perhaps matching TRBD2 (5 bases). The germline CDR1 and CDR2 sequences are SGHRS and YFSETQ. This CDR3 has 13 residues. Deletions cut 0 bases from V and 5 bases from J, with 9 bases between. The CDR3 DNA sequence: TGCGCCAGCAGCTTGGGAGGGTACGACGAGCAGTACTTC. It translates to CASSLGGYDEQYF. The full variable domain, in which reference TRBV5-1 and TRBJ2-7 provide the parts outside the CDR3, is KAGVTQTPRYLIKTRGQQVTLSCSPISGHRSVSWYQQTPGQGLQFLFEYFSETQRNKGNFPGRFSGRQFSNSRSEMNVSTLELGDSALYLCASSLGGYDEQYFGPGTRLTVT.

This clonotype was recorded many times. The genes are TRBV27 and TRBJ2-7; D call uncertain. In germline, CDR1 is MNHEY, CDR2 SMNVEV (reference sequence). The V end was cut by 2 bases, the J end by 0 bases, with 8 bases between. CDR3 size: 14 residues. The CDR3 DNA follows: TGTGCCAGCAGTTTAGGCAGCCCCTCCTACGAGCAGTACTTC. Its protein is CASSLGSPSYEQYF.

The V and J genes are TRBV28 and TRBJ2-6; D remains ambiguous. The germline V gene has CDR1 MDHEN and CDR2 SYDVKM. CDR3 length: 14 residues. V was cut by 3 bases and J by 3 bases, with 6 bases left in between. The CDR3 reads CASSFPDGANVLTF. CDR3 DNA: TGTGCCAGCAGTTTCCCGGATGGGGCCAACGTCCTGACTTTC.

This clonotype came up a few times. The V and J genes are TRBV29-1 and TRBJ1-1; D unresolved. V lost 4 bases and J 2 bases, leaving 8 bases between the germline ends. Germline V gene sequence: CDR1 SQVTM, CDR2 ANQGSEA. This CDR3 has 12 residues. CDR3 DNA sequence: TGCAGCGTTGCTCACAGCAACACTGAAGCTTTCTTT. This translates into CSVAHSNTEAFF.

This clonotype was picked up many times. The chain couples TRBV29-1 to TRBJ2-1; no clear D. Germline V lookup: CDR1 SQVTM, CDR2 ANQGSEA. V dropped 4 bases and J dropped 7 bases, with 17 bases sitting between them. This CDR3 has 14 residues. CDR3: CSVGRLTVENEQFF. As DNA, the CDR3 is TGCAGCGTTGGCAGACTGACCGTCGAGAATGAGCAGTTCTTC.

CDR3 residues: CASSPLGTSGKFYNEQFF. CDR3 DNA: TGTGCCAGCAGCCCGTTGGGGACTAGCGGGAAATTTTACAATGAGCAGTTCTTC. V usage is TRBV3-1 and J usage is TRBJ2-1, with 13 bases lining up with TRBD2. Germline lookup yields CDR1 LGHDT and CDR2 YNNKEL (reference sequence). The CDR3 is 18 residues long. The junction had 10 bases not matched to a gene; V was cut back by 4 bases and J by 4 bases.

There are a few counts of this clonotype. J is TRBJ2-1 and V is TRBV6-6; TRBD1 matches 9 bases. The CDR3 sequence is 15 residues long. Germline values: CDR1 MNHNY, CDR2 SVGAGI (reference sequence). V trimming: 6 bases; J trimming: 0 bases; junction bases outside the gene matches: 3. CDR3 nucleotide sequence: TGTGCCAGCAGCGACAGGGGGGGCTCCTACAATGAGCAGTTCTTC. It translates to CASSDRGGSYNEQFF.

This clonotype was counted once. This rearrangement joins TRBV6-2 or TRBV6-3 to TRBJ1-5; 10 positions match TRBD1. CDR1 MNHEY and CDR2 SVGEGT come from the germline V gene. The V gene end was trimmed by 6 bases and the J gene end by 5 bases; junction bases not matched to a gene: 10. CDR3 length: 16 residues. The DNA for the CDR3 is TGTGCCAGCAGGACCCCGACAGGGGGCGAGGATCAGCCCCAGCATTTT. It codes for CASRTPTGGEDQPQHF.

This clonotype was seen many times. This rearrangement joins TRBV28 to TRBJ2-1; 11 bases fit TRBD2. The CDR3 runs to 15 residues. Germline values: CDR1 MDHEN, CDR2 SYDVKM. The V segment lost 2 bases and the J segment 5 bases; nucleotides outside the gene matches: 2. For the CDR3, the DNA is TGTGCCAGCAGTTTACTGGGACTAGCGGACAATGAGCAGTTCTTC. As protein: CASSLLGLADNEQFF.

This clonotype was seen a few times. The gene calls are TRBV5-1 and TRBJ2-1; the match to TRBD2 covers 7 bases. Germline V gene data show CDR1 as SGHRS and CDR2 as YFSETQ. V lost 1 base to trimming and J lost 6 bases; unmatched junction nucleotides: 7. The CDR3 extends over 15 amino acids. The CDR3 nucleotides are TGCGCCAGCAGCTTGCCTAGCGGTACTATCAATGAGCAGTTCTTC. This encodes CASSLPSGTINEQFF.

This clonotype has only one observation. The V gene is TRBV29-1, the J gene TRBJ1-2; tentative D call: TRBD1 (6 bases). Germline loops: CDR1 SQVTM, CDR2 ANQGSEA. Between the trimmed V and J ends, which lost 3 bases and 6 bases, there was a span of 23 bases. The CDR3 spans 16 residues. The CDR3 nucleotides read TGCAGCGTTGATCGGGCTGGTGGGGGCCAGGTAGATGGCTACACCTTC. Encoded protein: CSVDRAGGGQVDGYTF. The complete variable domain, with remaining parts taken from reference TRBV29-1 and TRBJ1-2, reads SAVISQKPSRDICQRGTSLTIQCQVDSQVTMMFWYRQQPGQSLTLIATANQGSEATYESGFVIDKFPISRPNLTFSTLTVSNMSPEDSSIYLCSVDRAGGGQVDGYTFGSGTRLTVV.

This clonotype was seen only a few times. The chain combines TRBV6-5 with TRBJ2-7; unclear D gene. CDR1 MNHEY and CDR2 SVGAGI come from the germline V gene. V shed 0 bases and J shed 3 bases, with 12 bases lying between them. The CDR3 is made up of 15 amino acids. The CDR3 loop reads CASSYSAQVIYEQYF. In DNA, the CDR3 is TGTGCCAGCAGTTACTCGGCTCAGGTTATCTACGAGCAGTACTTC.

This clonotype was counted once. V and J are TRBV7-1 and TRBJ2-7, with TRBD1 matching 7 bases. TRBV7-1 is identified as an open reading frame with a role that is uncertain. The CDR3 spans 17 residues. V lost 5 bases, J lost 4 bases, and 17 bases stayed unmatched. The CDR3 DNA sequence: TGTGCCAGCAGCCGTGACAGGGCGGTGAATATGGGATACGAGCAGTACTTC. Its protein product is CASSRDRAVNMGYEQYF.

The V and J genes are TRBV19 and TRBJ1-4; D gene uncertain. This CDR3 is 12 amino acids long. Per the germline V gene, CDR1 is LNHDA and CDR2 is SQIVND (reference sequence). The V and J ends lost 0 bases and 10 bases respectively, with 6 bases between them. CDR3: CASSIEIGKLFF. CDR3 DNA: TGTGCCAGTAGTATAGAGATCGGAAAACTGTTTTTT.

J is TRBJ2-1 and V is TRBV5-1; 11 bases fit TRBD2. With 6 bases clipped from V and 3 bases from J, the junction kept 5 bases outside the gene matches. Looked up from germline, CDR1 is SGHRS and CDR2 is YFSETQ. The CDR3 length is 15 residues. The CDR3 bases are TGCGCCAGCATCCTTGGGACTAGCGGCTACAATGAGCAGTTCTTC. This sequence encodes CASILGTSGYNEQFF.

This sequence joins TRBV28 and TRBJ2-7, with 7 positions matching TRBD2. Unmatched junction bases numbered 18, after V lost 6 bases and J lost 7 bases. The CDR3 loop spans 16 amino acids. Germline CDR1 MDHEN, CDR2 SYDVKM. CDR3 nucleotide sequence: TGTGCCAGCAGCCGGCACCCCAGCGGGGCCAGGCAGGAGCAGTACTTC. Translating gives CASSRHPSGARQEQYF.